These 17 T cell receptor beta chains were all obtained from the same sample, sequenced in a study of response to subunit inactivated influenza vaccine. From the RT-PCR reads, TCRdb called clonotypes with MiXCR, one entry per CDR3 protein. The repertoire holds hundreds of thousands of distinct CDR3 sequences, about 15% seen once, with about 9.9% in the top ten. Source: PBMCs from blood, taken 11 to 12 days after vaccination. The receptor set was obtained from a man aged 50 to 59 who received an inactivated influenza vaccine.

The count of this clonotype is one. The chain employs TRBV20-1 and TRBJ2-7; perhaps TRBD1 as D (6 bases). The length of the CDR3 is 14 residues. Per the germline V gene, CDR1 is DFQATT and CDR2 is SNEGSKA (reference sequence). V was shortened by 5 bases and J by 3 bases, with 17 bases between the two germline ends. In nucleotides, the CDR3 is TGCAGTGCTCGAGGGGGAATGGCTGTCTACGAGCAGTACTTC. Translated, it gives CSARGGMAVYEQYF.

CDR3 bases: TGTGCCATCAGCGGGACGGACACCTACGAGCAGTACTTC. Its protein is CAISGTDTYEQYF. This chain uses TRBV10-3 with TRBJ2-7; perhaps D is TRBD1 or TRBD2 (5 bases each). The CDR3 has 13 residues. The germline V and J ends were trimmed by 6 bases and 2 bases, with 11 bases remaining between them. Germline CDR1 ENHRY, CDR2 SYGVKD.

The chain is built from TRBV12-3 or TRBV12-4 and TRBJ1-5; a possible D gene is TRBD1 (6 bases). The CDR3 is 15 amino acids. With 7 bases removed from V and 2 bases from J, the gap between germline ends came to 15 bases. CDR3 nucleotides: TGTGCCAGCACCCTTGGGGGCTCGGGCAATCAGCCCCAGCATTTT. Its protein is CASTLGGSGNQPQHF.

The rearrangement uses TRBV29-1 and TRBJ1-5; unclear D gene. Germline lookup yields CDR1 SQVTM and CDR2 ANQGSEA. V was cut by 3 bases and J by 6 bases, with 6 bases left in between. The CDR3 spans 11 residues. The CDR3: CSVDPLQPQHF. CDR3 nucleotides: TGCAGCGTTGATCCCCTTCAGCCCCAGCATTTT.

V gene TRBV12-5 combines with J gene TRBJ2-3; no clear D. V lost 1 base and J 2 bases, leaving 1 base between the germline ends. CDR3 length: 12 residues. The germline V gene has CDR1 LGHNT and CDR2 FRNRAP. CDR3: CASGLDTDTQYF. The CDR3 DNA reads TGTGCTAGTGGTTTGGACACAGATACGCAGTATTTT.

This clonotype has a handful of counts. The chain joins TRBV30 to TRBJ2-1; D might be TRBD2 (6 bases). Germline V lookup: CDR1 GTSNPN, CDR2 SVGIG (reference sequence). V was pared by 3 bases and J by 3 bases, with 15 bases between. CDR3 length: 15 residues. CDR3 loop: CAWSEAGTHYNEQFF. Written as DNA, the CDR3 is TGTGCCTGGAGCGAAGCCGGGACTCACTACAATGAGCAGTTCTTC.

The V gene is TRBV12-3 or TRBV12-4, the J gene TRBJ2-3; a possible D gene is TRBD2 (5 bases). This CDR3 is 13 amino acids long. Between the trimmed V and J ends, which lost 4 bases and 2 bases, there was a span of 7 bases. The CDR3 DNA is TGTGCCAGCAGTTCCGGACTCACAGATACGCAGTATTTT. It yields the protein CASSSGLTDTQYF.

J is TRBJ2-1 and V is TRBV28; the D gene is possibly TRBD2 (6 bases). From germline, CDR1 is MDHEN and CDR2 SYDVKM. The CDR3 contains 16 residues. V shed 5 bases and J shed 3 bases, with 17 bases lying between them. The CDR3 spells CASSPQGGLNYNEQFF. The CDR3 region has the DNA TGTGCCAGCAGTCCCCAAGGAGGGCTCAACTACAATGAGCAGTTCTTC. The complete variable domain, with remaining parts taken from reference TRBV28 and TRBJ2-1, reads DVKVTQSSRYLVKRTGEKVFLECVQDMDHENMFWYRQDPGLGLRLIYFSYDVKMKEKGDIPEGYSVSREKKERFSLILESASTNQTSMYLCASSPQGGLNYNEQFFGPGTRLTVL.

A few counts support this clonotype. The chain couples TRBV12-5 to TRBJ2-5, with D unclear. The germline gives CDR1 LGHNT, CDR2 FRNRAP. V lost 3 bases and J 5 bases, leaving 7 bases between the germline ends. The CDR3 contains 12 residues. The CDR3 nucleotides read TGTGCTAGTGGTTTTGGGCTGGAGACCCAGTACTTC. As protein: CASGFGLETQYF.

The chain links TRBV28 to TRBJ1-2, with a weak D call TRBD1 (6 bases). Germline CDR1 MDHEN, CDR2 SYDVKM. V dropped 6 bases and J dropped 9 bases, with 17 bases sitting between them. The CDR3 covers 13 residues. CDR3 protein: CASRNLGGVSYTF. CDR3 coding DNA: TGTGCCAGCAGAAACCTAGGGGGGGTAAGCTACACCTTC.

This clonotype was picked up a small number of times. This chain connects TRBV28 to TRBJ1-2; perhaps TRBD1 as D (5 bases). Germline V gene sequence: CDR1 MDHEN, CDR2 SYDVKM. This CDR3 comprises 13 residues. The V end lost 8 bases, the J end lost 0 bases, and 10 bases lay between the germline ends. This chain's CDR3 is CASGDSTNYGYTF. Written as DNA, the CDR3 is TGTGCCAGCGGGGACTCTACTAACTATGGCTACACCTTC.

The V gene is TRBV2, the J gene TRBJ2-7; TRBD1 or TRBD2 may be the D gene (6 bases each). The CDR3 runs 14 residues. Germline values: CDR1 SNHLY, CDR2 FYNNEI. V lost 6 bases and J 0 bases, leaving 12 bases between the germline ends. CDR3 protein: CASRVGGSSYEQYF. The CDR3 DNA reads TGTGCCAGCAGAGTAGGGGGGAGCTCCTACGAGCAGTACTTC.

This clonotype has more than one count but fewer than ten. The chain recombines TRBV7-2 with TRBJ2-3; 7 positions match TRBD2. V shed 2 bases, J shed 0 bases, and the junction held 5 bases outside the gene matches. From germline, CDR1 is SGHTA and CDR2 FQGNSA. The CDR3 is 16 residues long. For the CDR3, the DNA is TGTGCCAGCAGCTTAAACCCCGGGGGGAGCACAGATACGCAGTATTTT. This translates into CASSLNPGGSTDTQYF.

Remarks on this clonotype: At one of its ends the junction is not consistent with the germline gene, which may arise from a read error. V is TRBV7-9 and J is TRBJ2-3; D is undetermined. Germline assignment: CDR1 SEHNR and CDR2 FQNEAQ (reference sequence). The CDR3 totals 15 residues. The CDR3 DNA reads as TGTGCCAGCAGCTTACGAAGGGTAGGCACAGATGCGCAGTATTTT. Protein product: CASSLRRVGTDAQYF.

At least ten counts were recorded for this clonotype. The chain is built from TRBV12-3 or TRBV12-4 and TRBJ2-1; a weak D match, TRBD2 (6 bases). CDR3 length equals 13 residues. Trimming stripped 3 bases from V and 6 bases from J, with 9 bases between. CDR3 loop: CASSLGLVNEQFF. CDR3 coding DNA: TGTGCCAGCAGTTTGGGACTCGTCAATGAGCAGTTCTTC.

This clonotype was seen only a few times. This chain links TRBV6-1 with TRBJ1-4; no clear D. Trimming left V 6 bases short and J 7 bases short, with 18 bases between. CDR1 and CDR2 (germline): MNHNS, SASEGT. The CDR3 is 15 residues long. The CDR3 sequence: CASSKGLLGSEKLFF. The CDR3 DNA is TGTGCCAGCAGCAAGGGTCTCTTGGGTAGTGAAAAACTGTTTTTT.

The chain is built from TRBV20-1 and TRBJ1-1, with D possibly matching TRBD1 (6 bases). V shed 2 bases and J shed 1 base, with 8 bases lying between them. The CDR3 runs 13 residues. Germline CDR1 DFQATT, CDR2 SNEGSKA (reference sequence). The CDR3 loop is CSARRDKNTEAFF. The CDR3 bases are TGCAGTGCTAGAAGGGACAAGAACACTGAAGCTTTCTTT.